Described below is a single T cell receptor (beta chain) sequence and its context. The CDR3 spans 13 residues. CDR1 is SGDLS and CDR2 is YYNGEE in the germline V gene. V was trimmed by 3 bases and J by 14 bases, leaving 15 bases between them. This entry belongs to a study of T cells in Graves' hyperthyroidism and ophthalmopathy. Using RNA transcripts as the source, TCR beta CDR3 regions were amplified. The study used the HTBI primer set for a first-round RT-PCR of the TCR CDR3. TCRdb passed the multiplex PCR reads through MiXCR, listing each CDR3 protein once. The repertoire has roughly 420,000 distinct CDR3 sequences, 15% to 19% of them found once; the top ten carry approximately 7.5%.

This TCR was recovered from a woman aged 18-29 years with Graves' hyperthyroidism. The sample consisted of blood. V gene TRBV9 combines with J gene TRBJ1-6, with D perhaps matching TRBD1 (6 bases). The CDR3 bases are TGTGCCAGCAGCGATAACAGGGCCGGGTCCCTCCACTTT. Its protein is CASSDNRAGSLHF.